These T cell receptor beta chains were read from a single sample in a study of cytotoxic CD8 clonotypes in ibrutinib-treated CLL. Clones were sequenced by immunoSEQ multiplex PCR, and TCRdb holds only the in-frame ones, with some missing. The table shows 250,000 or so clones, with roughly 70% occurring only once. The sequencing here drew on PBMCs, taken after 24 months of ibrutinib treatment. All receptors derive from a human donor with chronic lymphocytic leukemia. Each CDR3 is given with its conserved first and last residue. Each record gives: V gene, clone size, J gene, CDR3 protein. Rows may omit the clone size; those that give it use once, few, many or a size class.

>TRBV30|.|TRBJ1-1
CAWSVWGNTEAFF
>TRBV9|few|TRBJ2-4
CASSVEGRGGNIQYF
>TRBV5-1|.|TRBJ2-7
CASSLARATGLYTYEQYF
>TRBV2|few|TRBJ2-7
CASSPGTSGSHEQYF
>TRBV4-2|few|TRBJ2-7
CASSHGVNSYEQYF
>TRBV5-6|few|TRBJ2-2
CASSLALRELFF
>TRBV27|.|TRBJ2-6
CASSLSIVGPANVLTF
>TRBV5-1|.|TRBJ2-7
CASSRTSGSFGYEQYF
>TRBV6-5|.|TRBJ2-7
CASSYSTSGKHEQYF
>TRBV9|few|TRBJ1-1
CASSVGSGNTEAFF
>TRBV2|.|TRBJ2-1
CASRTSGYNEQFF
>TRBV28|.|TRBJ2-5
CASSLGAEWAGGEETQYF
>TRBV29-1|.|TRBJ2-7
CSVEDVGLAGGVYEQYF
>TRBV29-1|few|TRBJ2-7
CSASGQGVRYEQYF
>TRBV12-5|few|TRBJ1-1
CASGTGGTANTEAFF
>TRBV9|.|TRBJ1-1
CASSPTPETTEAFF
>TRBV4-2|many|TRBJ2-3
CASSPGAGSTDTQYF
>TRBV7-8|.|TRBJ1-1
CASSLATALAFF
>TRBV19|.|TRBJ2-7
CASSTPGTANGEQYF
>TRBV5-4|.|TRBJ1-3
CASSLGDSGNTIYF